What follows are 3 T cell receptor beta chains derived from one specimen sequenced in a study of CD8+CD57+ T cells in acquired aplastic anemia. Researchers used genomic DNA as the template to profile TCR beta VDJ and CDR3. TCRdb analysed the reads with MiXCR anew, one entry per CDR3 protein. The data contain about 180,000 distinct CDR3 sequences, roughly three fifths of them seen just once; the ten biggest clones take up approximately 46%. The patients chosen for sequencing had shown expansion of CD8+CD57+ cells (detected by flow cytometry). The sequenced sample was sorted CD4+, CD8+, or CD8+CD57+ T cells (not recorded which) from PBMCs. These receptors were collected from a human donor with aplastic anemia.

The chain combines TRBV24-1 with TRBJ2-3, with 7 nucleotides matching TRBD1. Looked up from germline, CDR1 is KGHDR and CDR2 is SFDVKD. The CDR3 is made up of 15 amino acids. The J segment lost 3 bases and the V segment lost 4 bases, leaving 6 bases of the junction unmatched. CDR3 sequence: CATSDPGQATDTQYF. The DNA for the CDR3 is TGTGCCACCAGTGACCCTGGACAGGCGACAGATACGCAGTATTTT.

This chain connects TRBV5-1 to TRBJ2-7; D is uncertain. CDR1 and CDR2 (germline): SGHRS, YFSETQ. CDR3 size: 13 residues. Trimming removed 2 bases at V and 5 bases at J, with 11 bases between. The CDR3 nucleotides read TGCGCCAGCAGCTTCCAACCAGGCGACGAGCAGTACTTC. It yields the protein CASSFQPGDEQYF.

A word on this clonotype: A junction boundary mismatches the germline segment, possibly from a read error. The V and J genes are TRBV5-1 and TRBJ2-7; D is tentatively TRBD1 or TRBD2 (5 bases each). In germline, CDR1 is SGHRS, CDR2 YFSETQ. The CDR3 has 14 residues. The CDR3 spells CASSLGDGSYEQYF. The DNA for the CDR3 is TGTGCCAGCAGCTTGGGGGACGGTTCCTACGAGCAGTACTTC.